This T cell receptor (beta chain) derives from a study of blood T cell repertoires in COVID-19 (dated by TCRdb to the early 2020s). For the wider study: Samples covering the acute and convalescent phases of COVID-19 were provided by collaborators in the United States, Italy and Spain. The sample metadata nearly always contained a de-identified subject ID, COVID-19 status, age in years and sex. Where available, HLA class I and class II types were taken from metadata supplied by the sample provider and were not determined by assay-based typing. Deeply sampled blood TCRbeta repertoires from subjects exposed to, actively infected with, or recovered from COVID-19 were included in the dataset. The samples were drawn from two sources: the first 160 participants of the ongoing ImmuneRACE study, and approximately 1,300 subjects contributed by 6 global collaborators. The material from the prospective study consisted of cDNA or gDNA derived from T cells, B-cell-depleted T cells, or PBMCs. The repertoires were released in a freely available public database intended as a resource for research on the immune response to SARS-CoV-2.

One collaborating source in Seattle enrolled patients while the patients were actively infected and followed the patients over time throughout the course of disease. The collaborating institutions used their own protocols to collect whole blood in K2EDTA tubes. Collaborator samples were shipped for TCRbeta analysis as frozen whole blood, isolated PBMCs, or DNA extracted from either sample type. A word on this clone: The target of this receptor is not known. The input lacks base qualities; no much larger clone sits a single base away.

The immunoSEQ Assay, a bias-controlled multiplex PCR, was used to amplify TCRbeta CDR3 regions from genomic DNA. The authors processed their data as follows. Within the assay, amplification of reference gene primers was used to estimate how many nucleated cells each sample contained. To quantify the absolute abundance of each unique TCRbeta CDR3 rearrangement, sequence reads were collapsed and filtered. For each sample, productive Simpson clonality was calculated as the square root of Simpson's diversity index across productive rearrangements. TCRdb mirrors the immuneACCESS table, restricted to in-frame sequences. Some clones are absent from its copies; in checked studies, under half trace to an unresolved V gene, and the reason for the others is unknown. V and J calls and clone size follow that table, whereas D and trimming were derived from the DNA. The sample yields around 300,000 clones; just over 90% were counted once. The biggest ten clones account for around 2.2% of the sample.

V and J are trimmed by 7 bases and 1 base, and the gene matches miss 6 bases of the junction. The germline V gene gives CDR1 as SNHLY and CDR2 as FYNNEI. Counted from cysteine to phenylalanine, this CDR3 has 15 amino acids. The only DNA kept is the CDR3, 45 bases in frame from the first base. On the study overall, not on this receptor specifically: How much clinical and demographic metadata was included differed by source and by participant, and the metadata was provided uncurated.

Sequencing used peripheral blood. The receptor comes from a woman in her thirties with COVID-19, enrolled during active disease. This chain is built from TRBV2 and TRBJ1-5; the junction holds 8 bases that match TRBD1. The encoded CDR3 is CASTKDRGSNQPQHF. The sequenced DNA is TGTGCCAGCACTAAAGACAGGGGCAGCAATCAGCCCCAGCATTTT. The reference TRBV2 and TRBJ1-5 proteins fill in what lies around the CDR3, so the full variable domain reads EPEVTQTPSHQVTQMGQEVILRCVPISNHLYFYWYRQILGQKVEFLVSFYNNEISEKSEIFDDQFSVERPDGSNFTLKIRSTKLEDSAMYFCASTKDRGSNQPQHFGDGTRLSIL.